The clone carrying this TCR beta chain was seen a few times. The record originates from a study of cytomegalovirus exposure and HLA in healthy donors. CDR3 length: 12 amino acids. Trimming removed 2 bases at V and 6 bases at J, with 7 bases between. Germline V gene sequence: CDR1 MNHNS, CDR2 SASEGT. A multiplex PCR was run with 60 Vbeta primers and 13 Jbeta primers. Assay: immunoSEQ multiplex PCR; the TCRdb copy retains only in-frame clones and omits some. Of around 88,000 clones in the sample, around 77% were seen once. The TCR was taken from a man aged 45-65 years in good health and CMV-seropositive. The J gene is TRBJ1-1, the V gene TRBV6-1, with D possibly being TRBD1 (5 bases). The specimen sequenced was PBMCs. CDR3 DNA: TGTGCCAGCAGTGAAAGGGGCGCTGAAGCTTTCTTT. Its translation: CASSERGAEAFF.